The rows below give T cell receptor beta chains drawn from one sample of a study of T cell changes during pregnancy in multiple sclerosis. Assay used: immunoSEQ multiplex PCR; TCRdb lists only in-frame clones, some missing. The sample lists 100,000 or so clones, around 94% occurring once. The sequencing here drew on peripheral blood, taken after pregnancy. The origin of the receptors is a female donor in good health, enrolled as a control in a pregnancy study. Each CDR3 is given with its conserved first and last residue. Each record gives: D gene, J gene, CDR3 length, V gene, clone size, CDR3 protein, CDR3 DNA. The D gene is left open where the match is weak. Some rows mark clone size as missing; the rest say once, few, many or name a class of expanded clone.

>TRBD1|TRBJ2-7|13|TRBV2|-
CASRSTGLVEQYF
TGTGCCAGCAGATCGACAGGGTTGGTCGAGCAGTACTTC
>TRBD2|TRBJ2-7|14|TRBV4-1|-
CASSQEASGDEQYF
TGCGCCAGCAGCCAAGAGGCTAGCGGTGACGAGCAGTACTTC
>TRBD2|TRBJ2-7|17|TRBV7-8|-
CASSGKGASGSAYEQYF
TGTGCCAGCAGCGGAAAAGGGGCTAGCGGGAGTGCCTACGAGCAGTACTTC
>TRBD1|TRBJ2-1|16|TRBV7-9|-
CASSLTSGGRGDEQFF
TGTGCCAGCAGCTTAACCTCAGGGGGCAGGGGCGATGAGCAGTTCTTC
>TRBD1|TRBJ2-6|20|TRBV2|-
CASSEPRTGPPRSGANVLTF
TGTGCCAGCAGCGAACCCCGGACAGGTCCCCCACGCTCTGGGGCCAACGTCCTGACTTTC
>-|TRBJ2-1|15|TRBV18|-
CASSPDWSSYNEQFF
TGTGCCAGCTCACCGGACTGGAGCTCCTACAATGAGCAGTTCTTC
>TRBD2|TRBJ2-1|12|TRBV2|-
CASRGLAYEQFF
TGTGCCAGCAGGGGACTAGCCTATGAGCAGTTCTTC
>-|TRBJ1-2|12|TRBV7-2|-
CASSLELFGYTF
TGTGCCAGCAGCTTAGAACTGTTCGGCTACACCTTC
>-|TRBJ2-3|10|TRBV10-1|-
CAIIPDTQYF
TGCGCCATAATCCCAGATACGCAGTATTTT
>TRBD2|TRBJ2-1|16|TRBV6-1|-
CASSGKLAGGWNEQFF
TGTGCCAGCAGTGGAAAACTAGCGGGAGGGTGGAATGAGCAGTTCTTC
>TRBD1|TRBJ2-3|16|TRBV27|-
CASSLPGQGCSDTQYF
TGTGCCAGCAGTTTACCGGGACAGGGTTGTTCAGATACGCAGTATTTT
>-|TRBJ1-2|14|TRBV9|-
CASSVAKGSYGYTF
TGTGCCAGCAGCGTAGCTAAGGGGTCCTATGGCTACACCTTC
>TRBD2|TRBJ2-3|15|TRBV5-6|-
CASSFKRGKIDTQYF
TGTGCCAGCAGCTTTAAGCGGGGCAAGATAGATACGCAGTATTTT
>-|TRBJ1-5|12|TRBV7-2|-
CASSFRQSPQHF
TGTGCCAGCAGCTTTCGCCAGTCGCCCCAGCATTTT
>-|TRBJ1-2|13|TRBV6-6|-
CASGGGLDYGYTF
TGTGCCAGCGGGGGAGGCCTGGACTATGGCTACACCTTC
>-|TRBJ1-1|15|TRBV19|-
CASSIFGLKSTEAFF
TGTGCCAGTAGTATTTTTGGGCTAAAGAGCACTGAAGCTTTCTTT
>-|TRBJ1-3|16|TRBV7-6|-
CASSPGGRTSGNTIYF
TGTGCCAGCAGCCCAGGCGGGCGGACCTCTGGAAACACCATATATTTT
>TRBD2|TRBJ2-5|19|TRBV7-9|-
CASSLAGLAGGKFQETQYF
TGTGCCAGCAGCTTAGCGGGACTAGCGGGGGGGAAATTCCAAGAGACCCAGTACTTC
>TRBD2|TRBJ2-7|13|TRBV15|-
CATSRVLADEQYF
TGTGCCACCAGCAGAGTACTAGCGGACGAGCAGTACTTC
>TRBD2|TRBJ2-7|14|TRBV28|-
CASSSPSGTYEQYF
TGTGCCAGCAGTTCCCCTAGCGGGACCTACGAGCAGTACTTC
>-|TRBJ1-5|14|TRBV10-3|-
CAISPGESGQPQHF
TGTGCCATCAGTCCAGGGGAGTCCGGTCAGCCCCAGCATTTT
>-|TRBJ2-2|15|TRBV19|-
CASSIVNREVGELFF
TGTGCCAGTAGTATAGTCAATAGGGAGGTCGGGGAGCTGTTTTTT
>-|TRBJ1-2|12|TRBV7-8|-
CASSLGGGGYTF
TGTGCCAGCAGCTTGGGAGGGGGAGGCTACACCTTC
>TRBD1|TRBJ2-3|16|TRBV7-2|-
CASSQKGTGGTDTQYF
TGTGCCAGCAGCCAAAAGGGGACAGGAGGCACAGATACGCAGTATTTT
>TRBD1|TRBJ2-6|18|TRBV28|-
CASSPRGQGLYGANVLTF
TGTGCCAGCAGTCCCAGGGGACAGGGGTTGTATGGGGCCAACGTCCTGACTTTC
>TRBD1|TRBJ2-7|15|TRBV6-1|-
CASRTGTGGSYEQYF
TGTGCCAGCAGAACCGGGACAGGGGGCTCCTACGAGCAGTACTTC
>TRBD1|TRBJ2-7|15|TRBV19|-
CASSQRPGQTYEQYF
TGTGCCAGTAGTCAAAGACCGGGACAGACCTACGAGCAGTACTTC
>TRBD1|TRBJ2-7|14|TRBV25-1|-
CASSGQGGTYEQYF
TGTGCCAGCAGTGGACAGGGGGGGACCTACGAGCAGTACTTC
>-|TRBJ1-1|17|TRBV4-1|-
CASSRLRTAGINTEAFF
TGCGCCAGCAGCCGTTTGCGGACAGCGGGGATAAACACTGAAGCTTTCTTT
>TRBD1|TRBJ1-1|14|TRBV28|-
CASRLQGANTEAFF
TGTGCCAGCAGGTTACAGGGGGCGAACACTGAAGCTTTCTTT
>-|TRBJ2-5|14|TRBV6-5|-
CASSYSRVAETQYF
TGTGCCAGCAGTTACTCTCGAGTCGCGGAGACCCAGTACTTC
>-|TRBJ1-5|14|TRBV5-6|-
CASSEVVRGQPQHF
TGTGCCAGCAGCGAGGTGGTTAGGGGCCAGCCCCAGCATTTT
>TRBD1|TRBJ2-7|15|TRBV6-6|-
CASSYSGTGGYEQYF
TGTGCCAGCAGTTACTCCGGGACAGGCGGCTACGAGCAGTACTTC
>-|TRBJ2-3|15|TRBV9|-
CASSPRGSGTDTQYF
TGTGCCAGCAGCCCCCGGGGTAGCGGCACAGATACGCAGTATTTT
>TRBD1|TRBJ1-4|15|TRBV28|-
CASSYLQGAREKLFF
TGTGCCAGCAGTTACTTACAGGGGGCGCGAGAAAAACTGTTTTTT
>TRBD1|TRBJ1-2|13|TRBV5-1|-
CASNPRQGAGYTF
TGCGCCAGCAACCCCCGGCAGGGGGCTGGCTACACCTTC
>TRBD1|TRBJ2-2|17|TRBV9|-
CASSVATVQGRAGELFF
TGTGCCAGCAGCGTAGCTACAGTACAGGGGCGCGCCGGGGAGCTGTTTTTT
>TRBD1|TRBJ2-7|15|TRBV7-8|-
CASSSGDRGYYEQYF
TGTGCCAGCAGCTCGGGGGACAGGGGTTACTACGAGCAGTACTTC
>-|TRBJ1-2|12|TRBV2|-
CASKTGRDGYTF
TGTGCCAGCAAAACAGGGCGGGATGGCTACACCTTC
>TRBD2|TRBJ2-1|16|TRBV2|-
CASSRQAGGTYNEQFF
TGTGCCAGCAGTCGACAAGCGGGAGGAACCTACAATGAGCAGTTCTTC
>TRBD1|TRBJ2-7|15|TRBV6-5|-
CASSRLGQGAYEQYF
TGTGCCAGCAGTAGATTGGGACAGGGGGCCTACGAGCAGTACTTC
>TRBD1|TRBJ2-7|13|TRBV6-5|-
CASRTFDRGEQYF
TGTGCCAGCAGGACCTTTGACAGGGGAGAGCAGTACTTC
>-|TRBJ1-4|15|TRBV4-1|-
CASSQAGGMSEKLFF
TGCGCCAGCAGCCAAGCGGGTGGTATGAGTGAAAAACTGTTTTTT
>-|TRBJ2-2|13|TRBV11-2|once
CASSANIAGELFF
TGTGCCAGCAGCGCTAATATCGCCGGGGAGCTGTTTTTT
>TRBD1|TRBJ1-5|19|TRBV28|-
CASSFQSGTDFISNQPQHF
TGTGCCAGCAGTTTCCAATCCGGGACAGATTTCATTAGCAATCAGCCCCAGCATTTT
>-|TRBJ2-1|12|TRBV6-4|-
CASSDGRGEQFF
TGTGCCAGCAGTGACGGGCGCGGGGAGCAGTTCTTC
>-|TRBJ1-2|13|TRBV6-5|-
CASSYYRDYGYTF
TGTGCCAGCAGTTACTACAGGGACTATGGCTACACCTTC